This T cell receptor beta chain was recorded in a study of OX40 agonist ivuxolimab in advanced cancers. Trimming left V 2 bases short and J 4 bases short, with 7 bases between. The germline V gene encodes CDR1 SGHTA and CDR2 FQGNSA. The CDR3 has 13 amino acids. The method was immunoSEQ multiplex PCR; TCRdb's version includes in-frame clones alone and lacks a portion of them. The sample carries tens of thousands of clones, around 80% recorded once. The starting material was CD4+ or CD8+ T cells sorted from blood, obtained in a trial of the OX40 agonist ivuxolimab. The chain uses TRBV7-2 and TRBJ2-3, with D uncertain. This clonotype was obtained from an adult with an advanced solid tumor such as melanoma, head and neck, liver or kidney cancer. In nucleotides, the CDR3 is TGTGCCAGCAGCTTACGGATGGCAGATACGCAGTATTTT. It codes for CASSLRMADTQYF.